This T cell receptor (beta chain) is from a study of blood T cell repertoires in COVID-19. This clone showed up just a few times. Using immunoSEQ multiplex PCR, the repertoire was profiled, and TCRdb retains in-frame clones only, with some absent. The sample comprises approximately 440,000 clones, 90% of which are singletons, and 0.6% to 0.7% rests with the top ten. The ends were cut back, 1 base at V and 8 bases at J, with 8 bases in the middle. Germline lookup yields CDR1 SGHAT and CDR2 FQNNGV. The CDR3 covers 12 residues. Allocation to cohorts depended on clinical history reported by the participants.

The sequenced sample was PBMCs or T cells enriched from blood (not recorded which). The chain is built from TRBV11-2 and TRBJ1-1; D is uncertain. The source of this sequence is a man between 18 and 29 years old who had recovered from COVID-19. CDR3 loop: CASSLVMAEAFF. CDR3 sequence (DNA): TGTGCCAGCAGCTTAGTGATGGCAGAAGCTTTCTTT.